This record covers a single T cell receptor beta chain. The antigen is not known. Germline loops: CDR1 SGHAT, CDR2 FQNNGV. The CDR3 spans 17 residues. V was cut by 2 bases and J by 4 bases, with 17 bases left in between. Generated by immunoSEQ multiplex PCR, the TCRdb table keeps only in-frame clones and is missing some. The sample shows some 50,000 clones, around nine tenths of them seen only once. The sample is drawn from a study of OX40 agonist ivuxolimab in advanced cancers. Study as a whole: The study treated patients with ivuxolimab, an agonistic anti-OX40 (CD134) antibody.

Regarding the study as a whole: Some of the nonresponding patients also showed low levels of normalized T-cell clonal expansion. Among the lowest levels of clonal expansion were found in partial responders at 0.1-3.0 mg/kg.

The source was CD4+ or CD8+ T cells sorted from blood, collected in a trial of the OX40 agonist ivuxolimab. The sequence came from an adult with an advanced solid tumor such as melanoma, head and neck, liver or kidney cancer. The chain has TRBV11-2 and TRBJ2-2; D possibly corresponds to TRBD1 (5 bases). CDR3 nucleotides: TGTGCCAGCAGCTTAATGACTTCGCCTACAGGCACCGGGGAGCTGTTTTTT. Its protein is CASSLMTSPTGTGELFF. The entire variable domain, with the rest obtained from reference TRBV11-2 and TRBJ2-2, is as follows: EAGVAQSPRYKIIEKRQSVAFWCNPISGHATLYWYQQILGQGPKLLIQFQNNGVVDDSQLPKDRFSAERLKGVDSTLKIQPAKLEDSAVYLCASSLMTSPTGTGELFFGEGSRLTVL.